This T cell receptor (beta chain) was captured by sequencing in a study of T cell responses to AZD1222 COVID-19 vaccine. Overall study results and limits: Among the donors, most were white British and more were female, and clonal diversity was possibly underestimated. Reportedly, close to half of spike-specific TCRs are directed against unmutated variant regions. Across the whole spike, CD4 TCRs peaked at regions 160-218 and 743-854. Recipients of two AZD1222 doses showed rising Spike-specific TCR breadth and depth.

The method was immunoSEQ multiplex PCR; TCRdb's version includes in-frame clones alone and lacks a portion of them. This table has some 180,000 clones, 85% to 95% appearing once. Worth noting for this clone: Its specificity is not known.

This sequence originates from an adult who received the MenACWY meningococcal vaccine as a control. The sample here was peripheral blood, taken 28 days after the second dose of the MenACWY control vaccine.

CDR3 coding DNA: TGTGCCAGCAGCTTAGATTTGTTGGGACTAGCGGGAGGGCAGGAGCAGTTCTTC. Translated, it gives CASSLDLLGLAGGQEQFF. The chain carries TRBV11-2 and TRBJ2-1; TRBD2 matches 16 bases. Germline loops: CDR1 SGHAT, CDR2 FQNNGV. V gave up 0 bases and J gave up 10 bases; unmatched junction bases: 9. This CDR3 is 18 amino acids long.